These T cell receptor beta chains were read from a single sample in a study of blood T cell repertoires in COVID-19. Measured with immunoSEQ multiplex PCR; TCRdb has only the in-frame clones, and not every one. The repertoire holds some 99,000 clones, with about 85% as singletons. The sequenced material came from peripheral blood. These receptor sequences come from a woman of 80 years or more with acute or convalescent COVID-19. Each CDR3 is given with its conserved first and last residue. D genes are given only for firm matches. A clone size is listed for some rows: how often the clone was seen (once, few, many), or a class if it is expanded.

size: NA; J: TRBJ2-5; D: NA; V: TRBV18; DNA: TGTGCCAGCTCAGGGGAGGCTGAGACCCAGTACTTC; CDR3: CASSGEAETQYF
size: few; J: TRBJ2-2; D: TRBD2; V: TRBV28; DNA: TGTGCCAGCGTTAGCGGGGGGGTTTCCGTGGGCACCGGGGAGCTGTTTTTT; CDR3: CASVSGGVSVGTGELFF
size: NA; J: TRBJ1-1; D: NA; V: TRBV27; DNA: TGTGCCAGCAGTCCTAGGACCTCCGGGACAACGCCTGAAGCTTTCTTT; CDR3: CASSPRTSGTTPEAFF
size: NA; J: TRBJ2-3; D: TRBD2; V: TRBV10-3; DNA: TGTGCCATCGGGAGCGGGGGGGAGGGGACAGATACGCAGTATTTT; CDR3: CAIGSGGEGTDTQYF
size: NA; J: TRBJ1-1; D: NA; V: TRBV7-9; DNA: TGTGCCAGCAGCTCCGGAGTGGAAGCTTTCTTT; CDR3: CASSSGVEAFF
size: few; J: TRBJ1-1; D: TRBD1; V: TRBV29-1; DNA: TGCAGCGCCGAGCCGACAGGGAGGTCAGCTTTCTTT; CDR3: CSAEPTGRSAFF
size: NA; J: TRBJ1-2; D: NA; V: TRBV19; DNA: TGTGCCAGTAGTATTGCATTGGGGGCGAGGAATGGCTACACCTTC; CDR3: CASSIALGARNGYTF
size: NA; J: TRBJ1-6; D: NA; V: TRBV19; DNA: TGTGCCAGTAGTCCTGCGGATTCACCCCTCCACTTT; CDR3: CASSPADSPLHF
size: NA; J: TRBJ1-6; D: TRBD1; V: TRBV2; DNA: TGTGCCAGCAGGGGGGACAGTGAATTTTCACCCCTCCACTTT; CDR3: CASRGDSEFSPLHF
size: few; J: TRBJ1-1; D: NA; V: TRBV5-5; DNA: TGTGCCAGCAGCTTGATGGTCAGGAACACTGAAGCTTTCTTT; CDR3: CASSLMVRNTEAFF
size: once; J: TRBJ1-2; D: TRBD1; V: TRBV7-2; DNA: TGTGCCAGCAGCTGGGACAGGGGCTTGAACTATGGCTACACCTTC; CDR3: CASSWDRGLNYGYTF
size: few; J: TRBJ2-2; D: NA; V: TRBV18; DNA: TGTGCCAGCTCCCGACAGACCGGGGAGCTGTTTTTT; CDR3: CASSRQTGELFF
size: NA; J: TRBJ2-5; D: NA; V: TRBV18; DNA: TGTGCCAGCTCACCACCCGGCCAAGAGACCCAGTACTTC; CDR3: CASSPPGQETQYF
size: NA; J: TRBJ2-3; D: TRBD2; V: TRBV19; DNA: TGTGCCAGTAGTATCCAGCGGGGTAGGTCAGATACGCAGTATTTT; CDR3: CASSIQRGRSDTQYF
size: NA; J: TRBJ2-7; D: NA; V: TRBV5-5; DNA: TGTGCCAGCAGCAATGCCAGGGCATACGAGCAGTACTTC; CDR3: CASSNARAYEQYF
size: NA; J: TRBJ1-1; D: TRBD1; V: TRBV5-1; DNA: TGCGCCAGCAGCAAGGGACAGGGTTGGACTGAAGCTTTCTTT; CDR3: CASSKGQGWTEAFF
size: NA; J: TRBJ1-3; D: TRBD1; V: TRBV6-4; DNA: TGTGCCAGCAGTGCTAGGGACAGTGGAAACACCATATATTTT; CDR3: CASSARDSGNTIYF
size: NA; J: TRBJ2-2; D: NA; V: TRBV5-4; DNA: TGTGCCAGCAGCCCCGGGACTCCGAACACCGGGGAGCTGTTTTTT; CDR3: CASSPGTPNTGELFF
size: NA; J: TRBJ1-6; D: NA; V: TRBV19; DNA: TGTGCCAGTATCGCGGGGAATAATTCACCCCTCCACTTT; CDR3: CASIAGNNSPLHF
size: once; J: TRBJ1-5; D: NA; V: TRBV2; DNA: TGTGCCAGCAGCCAAGAGACACTTTTTAGCAATCAGCCCCAGCATTTT; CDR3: CASSQETLFSNQPQHF
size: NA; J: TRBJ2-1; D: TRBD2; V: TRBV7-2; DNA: TGTGCCAGCAGCTATACTAGCGGGGTGCAGCAGTTCTTC; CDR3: CASSYTSGVQQFF
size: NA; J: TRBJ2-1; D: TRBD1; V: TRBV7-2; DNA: TGTGCCAGCAGCTCTCCGCCGGGACAGGCGCAGACCAATGAGCAGTTCTTC; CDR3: CASSSPPGQAQTNEQFF
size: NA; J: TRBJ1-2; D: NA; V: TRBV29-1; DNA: TGCAGCGTTGAAGGGCAGGCGTCCTATGGCTACACCTTC; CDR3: CSVEGQASYGYTF
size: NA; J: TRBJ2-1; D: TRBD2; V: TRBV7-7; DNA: TGTGCCAGCAGCTTGAGATCTAGCGGGGGAACCTACAATGAGCAGTTCTTC; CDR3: CASSLRSSGGTYNEQFF
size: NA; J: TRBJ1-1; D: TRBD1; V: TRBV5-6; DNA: TGTGCCAGCAGCTTGGGACAGGGCTTCACTGAAGCTTTCTTT; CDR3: CASSLGQGFTEAFF
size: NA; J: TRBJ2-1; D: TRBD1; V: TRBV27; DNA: TGTGCCAGCGGATTTACAGGGGGCTCGTACAATGAGCAGTTCTTC; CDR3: CASGFTGGSYNEQFF
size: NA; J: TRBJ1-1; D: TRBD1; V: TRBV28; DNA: TGTGCCAGCAGTTTAGCACAGGGGGTTCCTTCAGACACTGAAGCTTTCTTT; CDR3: CASSLAQGVPSDTEAFF
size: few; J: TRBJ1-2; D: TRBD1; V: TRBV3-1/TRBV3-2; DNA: TGTGCCAGCAGCCCCACTCTGACAGGGGCCGAATATGGCTACACCTTC; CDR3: CASSPTLTGAEYGYTF
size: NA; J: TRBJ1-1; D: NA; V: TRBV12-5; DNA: TGTGCTAGTGGTTTGGTAGGGAGGGGTTCTGAAGCTTTCTTT; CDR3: CASGLVGRGSEAFF
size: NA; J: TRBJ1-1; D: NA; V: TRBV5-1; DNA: TGCGCCAGCAGCTTGAATGCGGCCATTACTGAAGCTTTCTTT; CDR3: CASSLNAAITEAFF
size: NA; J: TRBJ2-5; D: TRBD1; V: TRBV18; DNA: TGTGCCAGCTCACCGGATGGGACAGGGAGAGAGACCCAGTACTTC; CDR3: CASSPDGTGRETQYF
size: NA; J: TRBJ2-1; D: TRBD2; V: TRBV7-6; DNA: TGTGCCAGCAGCCCCTGGGCGGGGGACGATGAGCAGTTCTTC; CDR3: CASSPWAGDDEQFF
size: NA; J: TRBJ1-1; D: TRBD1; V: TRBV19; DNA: TGTGCCAGTAGTATAGATCAAAACAGGGGCACTGAAGCTTTCTTT; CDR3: CASSIDQNRGTEAFF
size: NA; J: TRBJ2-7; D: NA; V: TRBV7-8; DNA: TGTGCCAGCAGCCTACCTGGGAGGAACGAGCAGTACTTC; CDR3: CASSLPGRNEQYF
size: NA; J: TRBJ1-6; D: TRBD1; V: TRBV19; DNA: TGTGCCAGTAGTATCCAGGGGGGCCATAATTCACCCCTCCACTTT; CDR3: CASSIQGGHNSPLHF
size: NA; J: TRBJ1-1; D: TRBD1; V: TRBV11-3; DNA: TGTGCCAGCAGCAACGGGCCAGGACAGGGGAGCACTGAAGCTTTCTTT; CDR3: CASSNGPGQGSTEAFF
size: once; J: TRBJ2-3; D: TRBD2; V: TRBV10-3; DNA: TGTGCCTCCCGCACAGCGGGGGGCCTTACGCAGTATTTT; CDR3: CASRTAGGLTQYF
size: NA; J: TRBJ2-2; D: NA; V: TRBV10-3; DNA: TGTGCCCTCAGGACACCAAGCACCGGGGAGCTGTTTTTT; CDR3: CALRTPSTGELFF
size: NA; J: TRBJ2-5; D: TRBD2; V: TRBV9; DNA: TGTGCCAGCAGCGTCAGCCTACGGGGGGAAGAGACCCAGTACTTC; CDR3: CASSVSLRGEETQYF
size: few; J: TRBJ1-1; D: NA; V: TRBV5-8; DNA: TGTGCCAGCAGCTCCGGGGGGGCCAGTAAGAACACTGAAGCTTTCTTT; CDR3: CASSSGGASKNTEAFF
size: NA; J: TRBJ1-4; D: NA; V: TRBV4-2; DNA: TGTGCCAGCAGCCAAGAGAATTTACAGATGAATGAAAAACTGTTTTTT; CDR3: CASSQENLQMNEKLFF
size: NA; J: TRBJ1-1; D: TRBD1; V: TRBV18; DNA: TGTGCCAGCTCACCGCCGGGACAGGGGTATAACACTGAAGCTTTCTTT; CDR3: CASSPPGQGYNTEAFF
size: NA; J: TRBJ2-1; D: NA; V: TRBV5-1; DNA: TGCGCCAGCAGGCAGGTTTCCGGTAACAATGAGCAGTTCTTC; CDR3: CASRQVSGNNEQFF
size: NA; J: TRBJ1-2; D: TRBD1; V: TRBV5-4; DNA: TGTGCCAGCAGCTCTGGCCGGGACAGGGGGCTTGGCTACACCTTC; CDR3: CASSSGRDRGLGYTF
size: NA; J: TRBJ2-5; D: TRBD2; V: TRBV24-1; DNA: TGTGCCACCAGTGACCCCGGGGGGTACCAAGAGACCCAGTACTTC; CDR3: CATSDPGGYQETQYF
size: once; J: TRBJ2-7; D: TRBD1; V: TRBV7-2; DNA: TGTGCCAGCAGCTCTGGACAGGCTAGCTACGAGCAGTACTTC; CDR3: CASSSGQASYEQYF
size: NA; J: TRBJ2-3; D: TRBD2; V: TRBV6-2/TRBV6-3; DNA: TGTGCCAGCAGTCCCAGGCGGGGGGGGGCAGATACGCAGTATTTT; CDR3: CASSPRRGGADTQYF
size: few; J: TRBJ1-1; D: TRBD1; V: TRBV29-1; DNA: TGCAGCGTCGACAGGGGGAACACTGAAGCTTTCTTT; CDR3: CSVDRGNTEAFF
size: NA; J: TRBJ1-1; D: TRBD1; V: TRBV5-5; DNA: TGTGCCAGCAGCCCTGAGGACAGGGCGAACACTGAAGCTTTCTTT; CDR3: CASSPEDRANTEAFF
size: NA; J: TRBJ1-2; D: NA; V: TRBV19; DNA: TGTGCCAGTAGTACTGAGTACTATGGCTACACCTTC; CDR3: CASSTEYYGYTF
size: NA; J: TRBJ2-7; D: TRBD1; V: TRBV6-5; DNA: TGTGCCAGCAGTCCCTCCGGACAGGGGCAGTACTTC; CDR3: CASSPSGQGQYF